The 11 T cell receptor beta chains below were found in one sample sequenced in a study of blood T cells in healthy people across ages. A J-beta primer mix and a sample-barcoded 5' primer were used in a second PCR of roughly 6 to 11 cycles. TCRdb called the 5' RACE reads again in MiXCR, with one record for every CDR3 protein. The table lists about 1.7 million distinct CDR3 sequences, about 30% of them singletons, with roughly 8% in the top ten. Sequencing was performed on blood. Receptors were obtained from a woman in her 30s in good health.

This clonotype appeared a few times. The chain couples TRBV6-4 to TRBJ2-1; 14 bases line up with TRBD2. Unmatched junction bases numbered 5, after V lost 6 bases and J lost 7 bases. CDR1 is MRHNA, CDR2 SNTAGT, per germline. This CDR3 region has 15 residues. The CDR3 protein is CASRPGTSGSNEQFF. Written as DNA, the CDR3 is TGTGCCAGCAGACCCGGGACTAGCGGGAGTAATGAGCAGTTCTTC.

The V call is TRBV6-1, the J call TRBJ1-5, with 8 bases aligning to TRBD1. After removal of 8 bases from V and 1 base from J, the junction contained 7 bases not matched to a gene. CDR1 MNHNS and CDR2 SASEGT come from the germline V gene. This CDR3 comprises 15 residues. CDR3 sequence reads: CASAAGQASNQPQHF. CDR3 nucleotides: TGTGCCAGCGCCGCGGGACAGGCAAGCAATCAGCCCCAGCATTTT.

This clonotype is categorized as medium-sized (0.01 to 0.1%). The V call is TRBV4-2, the J call TRBJ2-5; no clear D gene. The CDR3 sequence is 15 residues long. Germline values: CDR1 LGHNA, CDR2 YNFKEQ. V shed 0 bases and J shed 2 bases, with 10 bases lying between them. The CDR3 sequence: CASSQDGQIQETQYF. CDR3 DNA: TGTGCCAGCAGCCAAGATGGGCAGATACAAGAGACCCAGTACTTC.

CDR3 protein: CASSSSIRVQETQYF. The CDR3 DNA is TGTGCCAGCAGCTCCTCTATCAGGGTCCAAGAGACCCAGTACTTC. The rearrangement links TRBV7-2 to TRBJ2-5, with D maybe TRBD1 (5 bases). The V end lost 4 bases, the J end lost 1 base, and 13 bases lay between the germline ends. Germline CDR1 and CDR2: SGHTA and FQGNSA. The CDR3 runs to 15 residues.

This clonotype was recorded a few times. The chain links TRBV7-9 to TRBJ1-1, with D uncertain. The CDR3 loop spans 15 amino acids. CDR1 is SEHNR and CDR2 is FQNEAQ in the germline V gene (reference sequence). V lost 1 base to trimming and J lost 1 base, with 10 bases between them. This CDR3 reads CASSLGYTSNTEAFF. DNA for the CDR3: TGTGCCAGCAGCTTAGGATACACCTCGAACACTGAAGCTTTCTTT.

V is TRBV10-3 and J is TRBJ2-3; 11 nucleotides match TRBD2. With 4 bases clipped from V and 4 bases from J, the junction kept 7 bases outside the gene matches. The CDR3 spans 16 residues. CDR1 is ENHRY and CDR2 is SYGVKD in the germline V gene. CDR3 bases: TGTGCCATCAGTGCGGTGGGGACTAGCGGTGCAGATACGCAGTATTTT. It specifies CAISAVGTSGADTQYF.

This clonotype was seen more than once but under ten times. The rearrangement joins TRBV3-1 to TRBJ2-3; D unclear. The germline V gene has CDR1 LGHDT and CDR2 YNNKEL (reference sequence). This CDR3 comprises 14 residues. The germline V and J ends were trimmed by 3 bases and 1 base, with 8 bases remaining between them. CDR3 amino acids: CASSQLEGTDTQYF. CDR3 nucleotide sequence: TGTGCCAGCAGCCAGCTTGAGGGCACAGATACGCAGTATTTT.

The chain carries TRBV20-1 and TRBJ2-5, with 14 bases matching TRBD2. From germline, CDR1 is DFQATT and CDR2 SNEGSKA (reference sequence). The CDR3 is made up of 16 amino acids. The ends lost 1 base at V and 4 bases at J; junction bases unmatched: 5. In DNA, the CDR3 is TGCAGTGCTAGAGTCCCCGGGACTAGCGGGAGAGAGACCCAGTACTTC. Translated: CSARVPGTSGRETQYF.

This clonotype was found many times. The genes are TRBV15 and TRBJ2-1, with a weak D call TRBD2 (6 bases). CDR3 size: 17 residues. Trimming removed 3 bases at V and 2 bases at J, with 17 bases between. The germline V gene has CDR1 LNHNV and CDR2 YYDKDF (reference sequence). The CDR3 region has the DNA TGTGCCACCAGCAGGCCAACCGGGACTTCGGCCTACAATGAGCAGTTCTTC. This sequence encodes CATSRPTGTSAYNEQFF.

The genes are TRBV5-1 and TRBJ2-1; TRBD2 matches at 10 bases. V shed 6 bases and J 6 bases; nucleotides not matched to a gene: 6. The germline CDR1 and CDR2 sequences are SGHRS and YFSETQ. This CDR3 is 14 amino acids long. The CDR3 DNA is TGCGCCAGCACATCGGCTAGCGGGAGCAATGAGCAGTTCTTC. Protein product: CASTSASGSNEQFF.

The chain couples TRBV6-2 or TRBV6-3 to TRBJ2-5; the D gene is possibly TRBD2 (5 bases). The germline CDR1 and CDR2 sequences are MNHEY and SVGEGT. Trimming shortened V by 5 bases and J by 11 bases, and 24 bases separated the two germline ends. The CDR3 runs to 15 residues. DNA for the CDR3: TGTGCCAGCAGTCCCCCCCGGGCAGGATCCTGCGGGCAGTACTTC. As protein: CASSPPRAGSCGQYF.